This TCR beta chain is drawn from a study of Graves' ophthalmopathy and Graves' hyperthyroidism. TCR beta CDR3 amplification used RNA transcripts. Amplification began with first-round RT-PCR using HTBI primers, then second-round multiplex PCR was performed. Using its own MiXCR run on the multiplex PCR reads, TCRdb lists one record per CDR3 protein. The repertoire holds under 200,000 distinct CDR3 sequences, with 37% as singletons. Clinical symptoms and serum thyroxine were used for diagnosis; TRAb, thyroid ultrasound and orbital computed tomography were also relied on. This clonotype appeared many times. Specimen: peripheral blood. The sequence derives from a woman between 35 and 50 years old with Graves' ophthalmopathy.

As DNA, the CDR3 is TGTGCCAGCATTGGAGTAGCGGGTAGTCAAGAGACCCAGTACTTC. Encoded protein: CASIGVAGSQETQYF. The V and J genes are TRBV7-9 and TRBJ2-5; 7 nucleotides match TRBD2. From germline, CDR1 is SEHNR and CDR2 FQNEAQ (reference sequence). The CDR3 loop spans 15 amino acids. V lost 7 bases to trimming and J lost 2 bases; unmatched junction nucleotides: 10.